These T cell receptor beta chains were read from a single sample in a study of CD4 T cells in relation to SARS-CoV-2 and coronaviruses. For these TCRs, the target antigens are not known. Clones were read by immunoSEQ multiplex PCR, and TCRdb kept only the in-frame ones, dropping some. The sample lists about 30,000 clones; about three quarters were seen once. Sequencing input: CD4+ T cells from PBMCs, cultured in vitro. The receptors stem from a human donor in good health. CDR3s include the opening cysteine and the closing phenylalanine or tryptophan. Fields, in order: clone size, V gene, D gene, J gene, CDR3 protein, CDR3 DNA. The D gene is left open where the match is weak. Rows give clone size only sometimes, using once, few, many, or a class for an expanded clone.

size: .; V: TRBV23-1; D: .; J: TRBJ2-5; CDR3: CASSQIVPGLQETQYF; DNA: TGCGCCAGCAGTCAAATCGTCCCCGGGCTCCAAGAGACCCAGTACTTC
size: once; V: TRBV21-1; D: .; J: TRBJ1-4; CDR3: CASSRVHTDTTNEKLFF; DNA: TGTGCCAGCAGCCGGGTCCATACAGACACAACTAATGAAAAACTGTTTTTT
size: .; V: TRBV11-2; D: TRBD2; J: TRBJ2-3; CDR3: CASSLGTSTTDTQYF; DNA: TGTGCCAGCAGCCTCGGGACTAGCACCACAGATACGCAGTATTTT
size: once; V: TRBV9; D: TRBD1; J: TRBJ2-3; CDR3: CASSVGGQGRDTQYF; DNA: TGTGCCAGCAGCGTAGGGGGACAGGGGAGAGATACGCAGTATTTT
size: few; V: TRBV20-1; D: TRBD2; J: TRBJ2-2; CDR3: CSASGAGTSGAGELFF; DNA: TGCAGTGCTAGTGGGGCGGGGACTAGCGGGGCCGGGGAGCTGTTTTTT
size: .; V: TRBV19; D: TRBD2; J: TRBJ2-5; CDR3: CASARGAGGAETQYF; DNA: TGTGCCAGTGCAAGGGGAGCGGGGGGGGCAGAGACCCAGTACTTC
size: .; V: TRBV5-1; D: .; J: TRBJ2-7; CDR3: CASSLGGGTFLEQYF; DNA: TGCGCCAGCAGCTTGGGGGGAGGAACATTTTTAGAGCAGTACTTC
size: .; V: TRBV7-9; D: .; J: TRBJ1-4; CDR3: CASSSYNDRATNEKLFF; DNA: TGTGCCAGCAGCTCCTACAACGACAGAGCAACTAATGAAAAACTGTTTTTT
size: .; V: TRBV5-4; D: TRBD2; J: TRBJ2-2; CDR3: CASSLGLAQNTGELFF; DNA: TGTGCCAGCAGCTTGGGACTAGCTCAGAACACCGGGGAGCTGTTTTTT
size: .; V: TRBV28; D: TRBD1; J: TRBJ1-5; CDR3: CASSWILRGRGQPQHF; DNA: TGTGCCAGCAGTTGGATATTAAGGGGGCGCGGGCAGCCCCAGCATTTT
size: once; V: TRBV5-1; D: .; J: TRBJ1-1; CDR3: CASSLLWNRATEAFF; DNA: TGCGCCAGCAGCTTGTTGTGGAACAGGGCCACTGAAGCTTTCTTT
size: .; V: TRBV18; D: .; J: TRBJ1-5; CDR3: CASSNEDYSNQPQHF; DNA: TGTGCCAGCTCCAACGAGGACTATAGCAATCAGCCCCAGCATTTT
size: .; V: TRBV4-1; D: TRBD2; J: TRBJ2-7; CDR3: CASSQGRLAGPYEQYF; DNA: TGCGCCAGCAGCCAAGGTCGACTAGCGGGGCCCTACGAGCAGTACTTC
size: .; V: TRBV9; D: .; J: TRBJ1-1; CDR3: CASSVGHWTEAFF; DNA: TGTGCCAGCAGCGTGGGTCATTGGACTGAAGCTTTCTTT
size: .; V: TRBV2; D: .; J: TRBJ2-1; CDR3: CASRRHPSYNEQFF; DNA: TGTGCCAGTAGAAGACACCCGTCCTACAATGAGCAGTTCTTC
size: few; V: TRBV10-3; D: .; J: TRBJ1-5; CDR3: CAISEDRVEPQHF; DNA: TGTGCCATCAGTGAGGATCGGGTTGAGCCCCAGCATTTT
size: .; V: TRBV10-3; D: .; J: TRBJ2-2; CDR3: CAISEGLPGELFF; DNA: TGTGCCATCAGTGAAGGGCTACCCGGGGAGCTGTTTTTT
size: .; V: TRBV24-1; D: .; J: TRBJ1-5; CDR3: CATSESVKYSNQPQHF; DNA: TGTGCCACCAGTGAATCGGTGAAGTATAGCAATCAGCCCCAGCATTTT
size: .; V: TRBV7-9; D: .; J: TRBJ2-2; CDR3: CASSFTGELFF; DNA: TGTGCCAGCAGCTTTACCGGGGAGCTGTTTTTT
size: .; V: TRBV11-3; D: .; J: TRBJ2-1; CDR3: CASSLQSSYNEQFF; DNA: TGTGCCAGCAGCTTGCAGAGTTCCTACAATGAGCAGTTCTTC
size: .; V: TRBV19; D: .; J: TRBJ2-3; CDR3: CASSVEEVGAQYF; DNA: TGTGCCAGTAGTGTAGAAGAGGTGGGAGCGCAGTATTTT
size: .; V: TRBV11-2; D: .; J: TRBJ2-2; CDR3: CASSLGFRSTGELFF; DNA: TGTGCCAGCAGCTTAGGGTTTCGTAGCACCGGGGAGCTGTTTTTT
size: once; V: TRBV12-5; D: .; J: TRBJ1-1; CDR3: CASGLGVNTEAFF; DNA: TGTGCTAGTGGTTTGGGAGTGAACACTGAAGCTTTCTTT
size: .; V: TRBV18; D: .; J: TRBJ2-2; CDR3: CASSPSNTGELFF; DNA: TGTGCCAGCTCACCAAGCAACACCGGGGAGCTGTTTTTT
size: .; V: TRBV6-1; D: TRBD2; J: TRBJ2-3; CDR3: CASSEGGSTDTQYF; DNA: TGTGCCAGCAGTGAGGGGGGGAGCACAGATACGCAGTATTTT
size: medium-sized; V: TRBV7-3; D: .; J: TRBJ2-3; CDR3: CASSSGLLQSDTQYF; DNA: TGTGCCAGCAGCTCGGGACTTCTTCAGTCCGATACGCAGTATTTT
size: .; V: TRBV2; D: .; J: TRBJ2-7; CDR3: CASSEGNSYEQYF; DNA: TGTGCCAGCAGTGAAGGAAACTCCTACGAGCAGTACTTC
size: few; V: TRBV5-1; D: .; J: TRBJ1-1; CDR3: CASSPQGREVTEAFF; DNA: TGCGCCAGCAGCCCCCAGGGACGGGAGGTCACTGAAGCTTTCTTT
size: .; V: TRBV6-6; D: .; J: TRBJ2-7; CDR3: CATEKSRGARYEQYF; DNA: TGTGCCACCGAAAAGAGTAGAGGGGCCCGCTACGAGCAGTACTTC
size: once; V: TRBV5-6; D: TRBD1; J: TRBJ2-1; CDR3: CASSLNQGAFSSYNEQFF; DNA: TGTGCCAGCAGCTTGAACCAGGGGGCCTTTAGCTCCTACAATGAGCAGTTCTTC
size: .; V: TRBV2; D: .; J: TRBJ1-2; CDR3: CASKLIGGSKGYTF; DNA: TGTGCCAGCAAGTTAATTGGGGGTAGTAAGGGCTACACCTTC
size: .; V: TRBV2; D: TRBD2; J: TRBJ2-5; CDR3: CASSERRGDGGTQYF; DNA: TGTGCCAGCAGTGAACGGCGGGGGGACGGTGGGACCCAGTACTTC
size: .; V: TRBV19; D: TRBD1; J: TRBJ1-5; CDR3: CASSPWEGARNQPQHF; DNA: TGTGCCAGTAGCCCATGGGAGGGGGCTAGGAATCAGCCCCAGCATTTT
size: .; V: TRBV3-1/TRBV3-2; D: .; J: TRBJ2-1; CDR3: CASRASGTEDNEQFF; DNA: TGTGCCAGCAGGGCGTCGGGGACGGAGGACAATGAGCAGTTCTTC
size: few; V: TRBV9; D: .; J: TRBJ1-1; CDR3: CASSVGPAPEAFF; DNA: TGTGCCAGCAGCGTAGGGCCTGCTCCTGAAGCTTTCTTT
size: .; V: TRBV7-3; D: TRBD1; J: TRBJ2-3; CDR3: CASSNVPGQGISSTDTQYF; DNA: TGTGCCAGCAGCAACGTCCCGGGACAGGGGATTTCTAGCACAGATACGCAGTATTTT
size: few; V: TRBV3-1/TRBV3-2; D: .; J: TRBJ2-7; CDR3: CASSQAVLSSYEQYF; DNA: TGTGCCAGCAGCCAAGCTGTTTTGAGCTCCTACGAGCAGTACTTC
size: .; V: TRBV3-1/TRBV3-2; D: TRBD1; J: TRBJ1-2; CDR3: CASSQDRQGVLGRAGYTF; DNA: TGTGCCAGCAGCCAAGATAGACAGGGGGTTCTTGGTCGTGCGGGCTACACCTTC
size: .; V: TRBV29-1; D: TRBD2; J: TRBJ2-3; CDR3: CSVARGAVTDTQYF; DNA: TGCAGCGTTGCGCGGGGGGCAGTCACAGATACGCAGTATTTT
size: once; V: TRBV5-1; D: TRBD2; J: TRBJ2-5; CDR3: CASSLAQGGREAQYF; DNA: TGCGCCAGCAGCTTGGCTCAGGGAGGCCGGGAGGCCCAGTACTTC
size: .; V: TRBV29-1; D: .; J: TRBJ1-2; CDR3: CSVAGGGVSGYTF; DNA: TGCAGCGTTGCCGGTGGTGGGGTATCTGGCTACACCTTC
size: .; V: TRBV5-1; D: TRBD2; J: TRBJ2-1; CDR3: CASSLEWRGGSNEQFF; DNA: TGCGCCAGCAGCTTGGAGTGGCGGGGGGGCTCTAATGAGCAGTTCTTC
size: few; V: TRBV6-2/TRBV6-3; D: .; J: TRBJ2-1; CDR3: CASSNPSSYNEQFF; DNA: TGTGCCAGCAGCAACCCGAGCTCCTACAATGAGCAGTTCTTC
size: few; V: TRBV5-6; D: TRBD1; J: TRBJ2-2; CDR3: CASSFGTGGTGELFF; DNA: TGTGCCAGCAGCTTCGGGACAGGGGGCACCGGGGAGCTGTTTTTT
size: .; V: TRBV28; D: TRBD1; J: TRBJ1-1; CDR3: CASTRTGGAGTEAFF; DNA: TGTGCCAGCACCCGGACAGGGGGCGCGGGCACTGAAGCTTTCTTT
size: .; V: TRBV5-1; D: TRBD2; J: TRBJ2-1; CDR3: CASSPRGGWGTSGIYEQFF; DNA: TGCGCCAGCAGCCCCAGAGGTGGGTGGGGGACTAGCGGGATATATGAGCAGTTCTTC
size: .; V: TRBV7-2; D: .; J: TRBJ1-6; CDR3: CASSFGLGNSPLHF; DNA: TGTGCCAGCAGCTTTGGTTTGGGTAATTCACCCCTCCACTTT
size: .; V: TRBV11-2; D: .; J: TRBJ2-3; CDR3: CASSLTDTQYF; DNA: TGTGCCAGCAGCTTGACAGATACGCAGTATTTT
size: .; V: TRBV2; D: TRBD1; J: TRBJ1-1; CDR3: CASSEPWDRRMNAEAFF; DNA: TGTGCCAGCAGTGAACCGTGGGACAGGCGGATGAACGCTGAAGCTTTCTTT
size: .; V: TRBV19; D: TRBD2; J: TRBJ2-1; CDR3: CASNGFSGGGVEQFF; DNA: TGTGCCAGTAACGGATTTAGCGGGGGAGGGGTTGAGCAGTTCTTC
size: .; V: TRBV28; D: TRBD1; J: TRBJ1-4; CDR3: CASSPQGATNEKLFF; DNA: TGTGCCAGCAGTCCTCAGGGGGCAACTAATGAAAAACTGTTTTTT
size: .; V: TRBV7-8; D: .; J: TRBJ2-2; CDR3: CASSPKGFHLTGELFF; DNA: TGTGCCAGCAGCCCTAAAGGGTTTCATTTAACCGGGGAGCTGTTTTTT
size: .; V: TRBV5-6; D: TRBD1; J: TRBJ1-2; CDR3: CASSIQGAGGYTF; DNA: TGTGCCAGCAGCATACAGGGGGCCGGCGGCTACACCTTC
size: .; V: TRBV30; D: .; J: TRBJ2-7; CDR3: CAWVPTGRDEQYF; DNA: TGTGCCTGGGTCCCGACAGGGAGGGACGAGCAGTACTTC
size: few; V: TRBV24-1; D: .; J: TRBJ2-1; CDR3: CATSDRGGPRDEQFF; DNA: TGTGCCACCAGTGACCGCGGAGGGCCGCGGGATGAGCAGTTCTTC